Each of the 9 T cell receptor beta chains below was sequenced from the same sample in a study of T-cell reconstitution after alpha-beta-depleted transplantation in children. The TCRbeta library was prepared with unique molecular identifiers. TCRdb independently ran MiXCR on the PCR reads; one entry per CDR3 protein. The sample includes more than 120,000 distinct CDR3 sequences, 8% to 10% seen only once; the top ten take 18%. Sequencing was performed on PBMCs, mostly from graft donor cells, taken 180 days after TCRalphabeta/CD19-depleted stem cell transplant. The receptors here all came from a female patient between 2 and 15 years old who had a stem cell transplant for congenital amegakaryocytic thrombocytopenia, so the T cells may come from the graft donor.

The table lists this clonotype with many counts. The chain combines TRBV7-9 with TRBJ2-3; no clear D. The CDR3 spans 11 residues. The germline V and J ends were trimmed by 1 base and 6 bases, with 2 bases remaining between them. Germline V gene data show CDR1 as SEHNR and CDR2 as FQNEAQ (reference sequence). The CDR3 region is CASSLVDTQYF. DNA of the CDR3: TGTGCCAGCAGCTTAGTTGATACGCAGTATTTT.

This chain joins TRBV7-8 and TRBJ2-5; possibly TRBD2 for D (6 bases). The CDR3 sequence is 15 residues long. Trimming took off 4 bases at V and 1 base at J, with 13 bases between the two ends. Germline V gives CDR1 SGHVS, CDR2 FQNEAQ. In nucleotides, the CDR3 is TGTGCCAGCAGCTGGGGAGGACTGCTCCAAGAGACCCAGTACTTC. Translation gives CASSWGGLLQETQYF.

To note about this clonotype: A much bigger clone sits one base away, suggesting this may be a read error. V usage is TRBV20-1 and J usage is TRBJ2-7, with D unresolved. Germline V gene lookup returns CDR1 DFQATT and CDR2 SNEGSKA (reference sequence). The CDR3 totals 10 residues. The CDR3 region has the DNA TGCAGTGCCTCCTCGAGACAAGCGAAGTTC. Its protein is CSASSRQAKF.

This clonotype was counted ten times or more. The chain is built from TRBV4-1 and TRBJ2-1; a possible D gene is TRBD2 (5 bases). V dropped 0 bases and J dropped 2 bases, with 14 bases sitting between them. The CDR3 has 17 amino acids. The germline V gene encodes CDR1 MGHRA and CDR2 YSYEKL. CDR3 loop: CASSQEGSGVPYNEQFF. Written as DNA, the CDR3 is TGCGCCAGCAGCCAAGAAGGTTCCGGGGTCCCCTACAATGAGCAGTTCTTC.

This clonotype showed up many times. The V gene is TRBV5-1, the J gene TRBJ2-5; D is unresolved. Trimming stripped 7 bases from V and 2 bases from J, with 15 bases between. The germline V gene encodes CDR1 SGHRS and CDR2 YFSETQ. The CDR3 runs 14 residues. CDR3 nucleotides: TGCGCCAGCGCGGATTCTGGGTTTCAAGAGACCCAGTACTTC. Residues: CASADSGFQETQYF.

This clonotype was detected many times. The chain employs TRBV28 and TRBJ2-7, with no clear D. V was clipped by 2 bases and J by 4 bases, with 9 bases between them. CDR3 length equals 13 residues. Germline CDR1 is MDHEN and CDR2 is SYDVKM. The CDR3 DNA reads as TGTGCCAGCAGTTTAGGGTCCCAATACGAGCAGTACTTC. Amino acids: CASSLGSQYEQYF.

This clonotype was observed at least ten times. The chain uses TRBV5-1 and TRBJ2-7; D not resolved. V lost 4 bases to trimming and J lost 4 bases, with 18 bases between them. Germline loops: CDR1 SGHRS, CDR2 YFSETQ. CDR3 size: 15 residues. The CDR3 DNA sequence: TGCGCCAGCAGCACGATGGGGTCTTCTTCTTACGAGCAGTACTTC. The encoded protein is CASSTMGSSSYEQYF.

The table lists this clonotype with a few counts. This rearrangement joins TRBV28 to TRBJ2-3; 10 bases fit TRBD2. The V gene end was trimmed by 3 bases and the J gene end by 4 bases; junction bases not matched to a gene: 22. CDR1 and CDR2 (germline): MDHEN, SYDVKM. The CDR3 covers 21 residues. CDR3 loop: CASSFVSLRTDLAGDPDTQYF. CDR3 nucleotides: TGTGCCAGCAGTTTTGTCTCCCTAAGGACAGATCTAGCGGGAGATCCAGATACGCAGTATTTT. Variable domain in full (rest from reference TRBV28 and TRBJ2-3): DVKVTQSSRYLVKRTGEKVFLECVQDMDHENMFWYRQDPGLGLRLIYFSYDVKMKEKGDIPEGYSVSREKKERFSLILESASTNQTSMYLCASSFVSLRTDLAGDPDTQYFGPGTRLTVL.

The rearrangement uses TRBV29-1 and TRBJ1-1; D is uncertain. Trimming cost V 3 bases and J 1 base, with 12 bases left between them. Per the germline V gene, CDR1 is SQVTM and CDR2 is ANQGSEA. The CDR3 runs 14 residues. Here the CDR3 DNA reads TGCAGCGTTGACCCTGACATCCGGAACACTGAAGCTTTCTTT. Its protein product is CSVDPDIRNTEAFF.